The clone carrying this T cell receptor beta chain turned up a few times. The antigen is unknown. The sample is drawn from a study of blood T cells in healthy people across ages. The second PCR ran about 6 to 12 cycles with a sample-barcoded 5' primer and J-beta primers. All samples gave at least 2.5 million CDR3-containing paired-end reads. TCRdb analysed the 5' RACE reads with MiXCR anew, one entry per CDR3 protein. The profile shows 1.5 million to 2 million distinct CDR3 sequences, about 31% of them singletons. Overall study findings and caveats: Estimated diversity that came from one million T cells was considered an underestimate.

Sequenced material: blood. The receptor comes from a woman aged 25 to 39 in good health.

This CDR3 reads CAIGSSGRWNEQFF. The CDR3 DNA reads as TGTGCCATCGGGAGTAGCGGGAGATGGAATGAGCAGTTCTTC. The V and J genes are TRBV10-3 and TRBJ2-1, with TRBD2 identical over 9 bases. The V gene end was trimmed by 8 bases and the J gene end by 7 bases; junction bases not matched to a gene: 9. Germline values: CDR1 ENHRY, CDR2 SYGVKD. CDR3 length: 14 amino acids.